These 12 T cell receptor beta chains were all obtained from the same sample, sequenced in a study of T cell repertoires in cytomegalovirus infection. TCRdb redid the calling of the reads with MiXCR, one entry per CDR3 protein. The data hold 300,000 to 400,000 distinct CDR3 sequences, with about 29% observed a single time. For these receptors, no antigen is known. The sample here was cultured PBMCs, taken from culture after CMV antigen stimulation. All receptors come from a human donor in good health (CMV status not recorded). Some clones in this sample may be carry-over from other donors' samples.

The rearrangement joins TRBV7-6 to TRBJ2-7; 7 bases align to TRBD1. Germline V gene sequence: CDR1 SGHVS, CDR2 FNYEAQ. V lost 1 base, J lost 2 bases, and 5 bases stayed unmatched. CDR3 length: 15 amino acids. The CDR3 DNA reads TGTGCCAGCAGCTTAGATGAGGGGGCCCCCTACGAGCAGTACTTC. This sequence encodes CASSLDEGAPYEQYF. Looking up the rest from reference TRBV7-6 and TRBJ2-7 gives the full variable domain: GAGVSQSPRYKVTKRGQDVALRCDPISGHVSLYWYRQALGQGPEFLTYFNYEAQQDKSGLPNDRFSAERPEGSISTLTIQRTEQRDSAMYRCASSLDEGAPYEQYFGPGTRLTVT.

This clonotype was seen many times. V and J are TRBV7-2 and TRBJ1-5; D uncertain. Germline CDR1 is SGHTA and CDR2 is FQGNSA. The V end was cut by 1 base, the J end by 7 bases, with 11 bases between. The CDR3 has 14 residues. The CDR3 DNA reads as TGTGCCAGCAGCTTAGTCAGCGAGAACCAGCCCCAGCATTTT. Protein sequence: CASSLVSENQPQHF.

This clonotype has more than one count but fewer than ten. V usage is TRBV6-4 and J usage is TRBJ2-1; maybe TRBD2 (5 bases). The length of the CDR3 is 13 residues. V was pared by 0 bases and J by 5 bases, with 5 bases between. The V gene's germline CDR1 is MRHNA and CDR2 SNTAGT. In DNA form, the CDR3 reads TGTGCCAGCAGTGACTCCGGGAACAATGAGCAGTTCTTC. Translated, it gives CASSDSGNNEQFF.

The chain links TRBV12-3 or TRBV12-4 to TRBJ1-6; TRBD1 is a possible D gene (6 bases). The CDR3 runs 15 residues. Trimming removed 3 bases from V and 10 bases from J, with 16 bases in between. The CDR3 loop is CASSFTTGAGSPLHF. The CDR3 nucleotides are TGTGCCAGCAGTTTCACGACAGGCGCAGGATCACCCCTCCACTTT.

V gene TRBV29-1 combines with J gene TRBJ1-2, with TRBD1 identical over 8 bases. Germline CDR1 is SQVTM and CDR2 is ANQGSEA. This CDR3 has 14 amino acids. Unmatched junction bases numbered 11, after V lost 7 bases and J lost 4 bases. CDR3 coding DNA: TGCAGCGCATCTAGGACAGGGTCTAGCTATGGCTACACCTTC. Protein sequence: CSASRTGSSYGYTF.

The CDR3 here is CASSPLMGGSSSYEQYF. DNA of the CDR3: TGTGCCAGCAGTCCCTTAATGGGGGGGAGTAGCTCCTACGAGCAGTACTTC. The chain joins TRBV28 to TRBJ2-7; TRBD2 agrees at 7 bases. V dropped 5 bases and J dropped 0; count of bases not matched to a gene: 13. The CDR3 runs to 17 residues. Germline V CDR1 and CDR2: MDHEN, SYDVKM.

This clonotype was seen a few times. V and J are TRBV10-2 and TRBJ2-3, with unresolved D. Trimming took 0 bases from V and 0 from J, leaving 10 bases between them. Germline V CDR1 and CDR2: WSHSY, SAAADI. This CDR3 has 16 residues. The CDR3 reads CASSESPGRSTDTQYF. CDR3 DNA: TGCGCCAGCAGTGAGTCTCCGGGCCGTAGCACAGATACGCAGTATTTT.

The table lists this clonotype with a few counts. The V and J genes are TRBV28 and TRBJ2-7, with D uncertain. Germline V gives CDR1 MDHEN, CDR2 SYDVKM. The CDR3 runs 14 residues. Trimming stripped 5 bases from V and 7 bases from J, with 18 bases between. The CDR3 loop reads CASSPVQGSREQYF. In DNA form, the CDR3 reads TGTGCCAGCAGTCCTGTTCAAGGTTCGAGGGAGCAGTACTTC.

The CDR3 nucleotides are TGTGCCAGCAGACCTATCAGGGGTAGGAATTCACCCCTCCACTTT. As protein: CASRPIRGRNSPLHF. The chain couples TRBV11-2 to TRBJ1-6; D perhaps matches TRBD1 (6 bases). The CDR3 is 15 residues long. V was pared by 6 bases and J by 7 bases, with 16 bases between. Germline CDR1 reads SGHAT; CDR2 reads FQNNGV. Combining the CDR3 with reference TRBV11-2 and TRBJ1-6 gives the whole variable domain EAGVAQSPRYKIIEKRQSVAFWCNPISGHATLYWYQQILGQGPKLLIQFQNNGVVDDSQLPKDRFSAERLKGVDSTLKIQPAKLEDSAVYLCASRPIRGRNSPLHFGNGTRLTVT.

This clonotype was observed a handful of times. The rearrangement joins TRBV6-5 to TRBJ2-7, with TRBD1 matching over 7 bases. CDR1 and CDR2 (germline): MNHEY, SVGAGI. The CDR3 has 12 amino acids. V shed 5 bases, J shed 7 bases, and the junction held 5 bases outside the gene matches. The CDR3 loop reads CASSLQGREQYF. As DNA, the CDR3 is TGTGCCAGCAGTCTACAGGGGAGAGAGCAGTACTTC.

This clonotype showed up many times. The chain is built from TRBV6-1 and TRBJ2-3; TRBD2 matches at 7 bases. Germline V lookup: CDR1 MNHNS, CDR2 SASEGT. V shed 7 bases, J shed 4 bases, and the junction held 11 bases outside the gene matches. The CDR3 consists of 15 residues. CDR3 loop: CASNLGGTVPDTQYF. The CDR3 DNA reads TGTGCCAGCAACCTCGGGGGGACGGTCCCAGATACGCAGTATTTT.

This chain connects TRBV4-1 to TRBJ2-7; no clear D. The CDR3 consists of 16 residues. Per germline, CDR1 MGHRA and CDR2 YSYEKL. V dropped 3 bases and J dropped 6 bases, with 21 bases sitting between them. CDR3 sequence: CASSQGILGPSSEQYF. The DNA for the CDR3 is TGCGCCAGCAGCCAGGGAATCCTCGGGCCGAGCAGCGAGCAGTACTTC.